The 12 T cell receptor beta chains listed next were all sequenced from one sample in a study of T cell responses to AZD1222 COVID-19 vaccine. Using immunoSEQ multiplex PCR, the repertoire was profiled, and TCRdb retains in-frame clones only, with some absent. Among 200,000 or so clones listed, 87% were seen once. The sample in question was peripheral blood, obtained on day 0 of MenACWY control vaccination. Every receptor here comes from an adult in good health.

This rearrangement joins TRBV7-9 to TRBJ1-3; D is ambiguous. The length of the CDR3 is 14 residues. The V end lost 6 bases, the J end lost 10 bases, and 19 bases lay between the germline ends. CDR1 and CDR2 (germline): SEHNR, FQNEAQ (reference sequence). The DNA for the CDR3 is TGTGCCAGCAGAGACGGGCCCTCCCGTCGGACCATATATTTT. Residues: CASRDGPSRRTIYF. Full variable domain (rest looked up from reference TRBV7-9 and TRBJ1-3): DTGVSQNPRHKITKRGQNVTFRCDPISEHNRLYWYRQTLGQGPEFLTYFQNEAQLEKSRLLSDRFSAERPKGSFSTLEIQRTEQGDSAMYLCASRDGPSRRTIYFGEGSWLTVV.

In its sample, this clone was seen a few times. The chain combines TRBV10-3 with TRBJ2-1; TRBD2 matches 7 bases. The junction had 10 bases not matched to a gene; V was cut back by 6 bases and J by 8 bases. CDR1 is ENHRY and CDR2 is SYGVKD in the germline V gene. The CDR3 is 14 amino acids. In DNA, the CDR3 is TGTGCCATCAGGGGCGGGCGGGAGACGGATGAGCAGTTCTTC. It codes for CAIRGGRETDEQFF.

DNA of the CDR3: TGTGCCAGCTCACTTTCTAGCGGGGGGCCTACCAATGAGCAGTTCTTC. Protein sequence: CASSLSSGGPTNEQFF. The V call is TRBV18, the J call TRBJ2-1; 11 nucleotides agree with TRBD2. This CDR3 comprises 16 residues. The germline V gene has CDR1 KGHSH and CDR2 LQKENI. V lost 4 bases, J lost 6 bases, and 8 bases stayed unmatched.

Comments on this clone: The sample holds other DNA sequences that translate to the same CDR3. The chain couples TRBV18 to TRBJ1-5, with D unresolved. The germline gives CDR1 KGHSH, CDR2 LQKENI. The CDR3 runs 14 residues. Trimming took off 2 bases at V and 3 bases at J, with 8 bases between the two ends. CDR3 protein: CASSPVGLNQPQHF. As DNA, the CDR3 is TGTGCCAGCTCACCAGTAGGGCTCAATCAGCCCCAGCATTTT.

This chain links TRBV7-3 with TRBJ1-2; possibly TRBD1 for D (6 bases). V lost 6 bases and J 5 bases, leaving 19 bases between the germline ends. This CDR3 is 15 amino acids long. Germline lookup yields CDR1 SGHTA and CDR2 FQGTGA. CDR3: CASSPKPGAGYGYTF. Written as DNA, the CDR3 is TGTGCCAGCAGTCCTAAACCGGGGGCGGGATATGGCTACACCTTC.

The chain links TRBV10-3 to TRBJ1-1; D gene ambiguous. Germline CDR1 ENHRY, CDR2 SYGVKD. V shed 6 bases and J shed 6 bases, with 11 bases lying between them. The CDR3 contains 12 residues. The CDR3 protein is CAIRYPGSEAFF. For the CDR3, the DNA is TGTGCCATCAGATACCCGGGGTCTGAAGCTTTCTTT.

The CDR3 protein is CAWTAGTGNQPQHF. The CDR3 DNA sequence: TGTGCCTGGACCGCCGGGACAGGGAATCAGCCCCAGCATTTT. The chain has TRBV30 and TRBJ1-5; 9 bases line up with TRBD1. Germline lookup yields CDR1 GTSNPN and CDR2 SVGIG (reference sequence). Trimming cost V 4 bases and J 4 bases; bases outside gene matches: 5. The CDR3 length is 14 residues. The entire variable domain, with the rest obtained from reference TRBV30 and TRBJ1-5, is as follows: SQTIHQWPATLVQPVGSPLSLECTVEGTSNPNLYWYRQAAGRGLQLLFYSVGIGQISSEVPQNLSASRPQDRQFILSSKKLLLSDSGFYLCAWTAGTGNQPQHFGDGTRLSIL.

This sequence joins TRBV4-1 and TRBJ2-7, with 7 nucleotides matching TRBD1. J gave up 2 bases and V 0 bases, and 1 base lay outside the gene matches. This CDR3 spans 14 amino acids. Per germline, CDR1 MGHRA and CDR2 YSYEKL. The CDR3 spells CASSQEQGAYEQYF. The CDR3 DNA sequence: TGCGCCAGCAGCCAAGAGCAGGGGGCCTACGAGCAGTACTTC.

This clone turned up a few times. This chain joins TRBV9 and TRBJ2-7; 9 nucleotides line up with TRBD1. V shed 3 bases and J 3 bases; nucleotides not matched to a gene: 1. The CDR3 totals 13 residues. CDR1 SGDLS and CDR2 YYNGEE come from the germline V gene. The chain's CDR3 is CASSGTGDYEQYF. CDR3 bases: TGTGCCAGCAGCGGGACAGGGGACTACGAGCAGTACTTC.

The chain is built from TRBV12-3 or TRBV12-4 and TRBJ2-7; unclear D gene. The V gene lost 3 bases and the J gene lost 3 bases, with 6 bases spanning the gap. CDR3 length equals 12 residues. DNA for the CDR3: TGTGCCAGCAGTTTTTCGGGCTACGAGCAGTACTTC. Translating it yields CASSFSGYEQYF.

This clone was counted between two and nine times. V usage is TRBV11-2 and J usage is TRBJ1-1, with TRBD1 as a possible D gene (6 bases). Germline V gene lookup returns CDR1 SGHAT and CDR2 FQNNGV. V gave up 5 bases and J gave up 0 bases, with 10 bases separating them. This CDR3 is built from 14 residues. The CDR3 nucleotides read TGTGCCAGCAGCATACAGGGAATGAACACTGAAGCTTTCTTT. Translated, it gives CASSIQGMNTEAFF.

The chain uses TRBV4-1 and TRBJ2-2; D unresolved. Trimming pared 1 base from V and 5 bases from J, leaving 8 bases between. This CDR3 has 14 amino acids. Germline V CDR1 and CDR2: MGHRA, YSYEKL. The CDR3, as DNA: TGCGCCAGCAGCCAAGTATTGGGAACCGGGGAGCTGTTTTTT. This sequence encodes CASSQVLGTGELFF.